This note documents a single TCR beta chain sequence. TCRdb's copy holds only in-frame clones and misses some; the assay was immunoSEQ multiplex PCR. The data hold about 350,000 clones, with about 86% observed a single time. Regarding treatment: 15 to 20 received Ad26.COV2.S at low or high dose, single or two shots; several received placebo; per-sample allocation not given. Following the first vaccine or placebo injection, samples were taken on day 63. Spike of the Wuhan-strain SARS-CoV-2 was expressed by an Ad26 vector, which formed the vaccine. These data belong to a study of Ad26.COV2.S vaccination and SARS-CoV-2 variants. The sequenced sample was peripheral blood, obtained in a trial of Ad26.COV2.S vaccine versus placebo. This TCR came from a person between 18 and 60 years old who received the Ad26.COV2.S COVID-19 vaccine or a placebo.

CDR3 sequence: CASSPAQGTRKNIQYF. CDR3 sequence (DNA): TGTGCCAGCAGCCCAGCCCAGGGGACGCGCAAAAACATTCAGTACTTC. The chain uses TRBV7-8 and TRBJ2-4; a weak D match, TRBD1 (6 bases). The germline V and J ends were trimmed by 5 bases and 3 bases, with 17 bases remaining between them. The CDR3 is made up of 16 amino acids. Germline loops: CDR1 SGHVS, CDR2 FQNEAQ.